The rows below give T cell receptor beta chains drawn from one sample of a study of blood T cell repertoires in COVID-19. The method was immunoSEQ multiplex PCR; TCRdb's version includes in-frame clones alone and lacks a portion of them. The sample consists of 200,000 to 250,000 clones, around 81% of them appearing once. The sequencing input was peripheral blood. The receptors originated from a woman in her sixties or seventies with acute or convalescent COVID-19. CDR3s include the opening cysteine and the closing phenylalanine or tryptophan.

V gene: TRBV9
J gene: TRBJ2-2
CDR3 protein: CASKAPGGGELFF

V gene: TRBV5-1
J gene: TRBJ1-4
CDR3 protein: CASSHTVREGNEKLFF

V gene: TRBV13
J gene: TRBJ1-4
CDR3 protein: CASSGRQGAGEKLFF

V gene: TRBV5-1
J gene: TRBJ2-3
CDR3 protein: CASSGPTGANTDTQYF

V gene: TRBV10-3
J gene: TRBJ1-4
CDR3 protein: CAIRGGQTELFF

V gene: TRBV5-6
J gene: TRBJ1-1
CDR3 protein: CASSITDRLNTEAFF

V gene: TRBV27
J gene: TRBJ2-7
CDR3 protein: CASSPSTLTGFGWQYF

V gene: TRBV15
J gene: TRBJ2-1
CDR3 protein: CATSRGQPAYNEQFF

V gene: TRBV5-4
J gene: TRBJ2-3
CDR3 protein: CASSGGLAGYTDTQYF

V gene: TRBV7-2
J gene: TRBJ2-3
CDR3 protein: CASSGLAGAWGTQYF

V gene: TRBV6-1
J gene: TRBJ2-7
CDR3 protein: CASSENRGYEQYF

V gene: TRBV5-5
J gene: TRBJ1-2
CDR3 protein: CASSPGEGQGNYGYTF

V gene: TRBV5-6
J gene: TRBJ1-1
CDR3 protein: CASSGQGGAKRGAFF

V gene: TRBV7-9
J gene: TRBJ1-1
CDR3 protein: CASRGQQNTEAFF

V gene: TRBV7-2
J gene: TRBJ2-6
CDR3 protein: CASSLARTGANVLTF

V gene: TRBV27
J gene: TRBJ1-4
CDR3 protein: CASSSGGMGKLFF

V gene: TRBV7-9
J gene: TRBJ2-5
CDR3 protein: CASSAYAGGETQYF

V gene: TRBV28
J gene: TRBJ2-7
CDR3 protein: CAGSRPGQGYEQYF

V gene: TRBV19
J gene: TRBJ1-2
CDR3 protein: CASKLTGPDYGYTF

V gene: TRBV6-1
J gene: TRBJ1-2
CDR3 protein: CASSEAGMGYSGGMDYGYTF

V gene: TRBV6-6
J gene: TRBJ1-3
CDR3 protein: CASSAGGSGNTIYF

V gene: TRBV7-8
J gene: TRBJ2-7
CDR3 protein: CASSWARAAYEQYF

V gene: TRBV9
J gene: TRBJ1-2
CDR3 protein: CASSRGQTTNYGYTF

V gene: TRBV16
J gene: TRBJ1-2
CDR3 protein: CASSQSGGDGYTF

V gene: TRBV6-1
J gene: TRBJ1-2
CDR3 protein: CASSEMSYGYTF

V gene: TRBV19
J gene: TRBJ2-1
CDR3 protein: CATTKSQLAGGSNNEQFF

V gene: TRBV29-1
J gene: TRBJ2-5
CDR3 protein: CSVRNTQETQYF

V gene: TRBV6-1
J gene: TRBJ1-4
CDR3 protein: CASSEAFASPWGQRTGLNEKLFF

V gene: TRBV7-3
J gene: TRBJ2-2
CDR3 protein: CASSLTLAGGTTGELFF

V gene: TRBV3-1/TRBV3-2
J gene: TRBJ2-3
CDR3 protein: CASSQTTGPRDTQYF

V gene: TRBV6-4
J gene: TRBJ1-1
CDR3 protein: CASSDGHTEAFF

V gene: TRBV12-3/TRBV12-4
J gene: TRBJ2-5
CDR3 protein: CASSSQRETQYF

V gene: TRBV7-2
J gene: TRBJ2-2
CDR3 protein: CASSWTVTLNTGELFF

V gene: TRBV6-1
J gene: TRBJ1-3
CDR3 protein: CASSELSVPGNTIYF

V gene: TRBV6-5
J gene: TRBJ1-6
CDR3 protein: CASSSRPGYSPLHF

V gene: TRBV9
J gene: TRBJ1-2
CDR3 protein: CASSGRTGDLTTMATVF

V gene: TRBV28
J gene: TRBJ2-7
CDR3 protein: CASSLSPYEQYF

V gene: TRBV30
J gene: TRBJ1-2
CDR3 protein: CAWTGSRWDGYTF

V gene: TRBV19
J gene: TRBJ1-2
CDR3 protein: CASSTRSGGGYGYTF

V gene: TRBV10-3
J gene: TRBJ1-2
CDR3 protein: CAISNTGEATYGYTF

V gene: TRBV9
J gene: TRBJ2-2
CDR3 protein: CASSVGQMNTGELFF

V gene: TRBV18
J gene: TRBJ1-6
CDR3 protein: CASSSGTDYNSPLHF

V gene: TRBV7-9
J gene: TRBJ2-1
CDR3 protein: CASSGSSLYNEQFF

V gene: TRBV6-5
J gene: TRBJ2-2
CDR3 protein: CASLTRTGELFF

V gene: TRBV29-1
J gene: TRBJ2-5
CDR3 protein: CSVDRAATQYF

V gene: TRBV5-6
J gene: TRBJ1-1
CDR3 protein: CASSYYGTGRNTEAFF

V gene: TRBV5-1
J gene: TRBJ1-5
CDR3 protein: CASSSSPGEQPQHF

V gene: TRBV12-3/TRBV12-4
J gene: TRBJ2-7
CDR3 protein: CASSSGLAYEQYF

V gene: TRBV6-5
J gene: TRBJ2-3
CDR3 protein: CASSGQFTDTQYF

V gene: TRBV19
J gene: TRBJ1-1
CDR3 protein: CASSRGADRNTEAFF

V gene: TRBV27
J gene: TRBJ1-2
CDR3 protein: CASSPVALYGYTF

V gene: TRBV19
J gene: TRBJ2-3
CDR3 protein: CAIRQGGTDTQYF

V gene: TRBV28
J gene: TRBJ1-2
CDR3 protein: CASSLLSGFGYTF

V gene: TRBV6-6
J gene: TRBJ2-5
CDR3 protein: CASNDRGGETQYF

V gene: TRBV2
J gene: TRBJ2-3
CDR3 protein: CASRGGSVLPDTQYF

V gene: TRBV30
J gene: TRBJ1-5
CDR3 protein: CAWSLDRNQPQHF

V gene: TRBV21-1
J gene: TRBJ1-1
CDR3 protein: CASSKRVIRSGASEAFF

V gene: TRBV9
J gene: TRBJ2-3
CDR3 protein: CASSPAGGLDTQYF